The clone carrying this TCR beta chain was detected a few times. The source material, RNA transcripts, was used to amplify TCR beta CDR3 regions. During a first-round RT-PCR of the TCR CDR3, the HTBI primer set was used. TCRdb reprocessed the multiplex PCR reads via MiXCR and lists one record per CDR3 protein. The table shows some 700,000 distinct CDR3 sequences, with roughly 17% occurring only once. In making diagnoses, clinical symptoms, serum thyroxine and TRAb, thyroid ultrasound and orbital computed tomography were all used. This entry belongs to a study of T cells in Graves' hyperthyroidism and ophthalmopathy. This CDR3 has 13 amino acids. Trimming removed 6 bases from V and 3 bases from J; junction bases left unmatched: 4. Germline loops: CDR1 LGHDT, CDR2 YNNKEL (reference sequence).

The chain is built from TRBV3-1 and TRBJ2-5; 7 bases are shared with TRBD2. This receptor was identified in a man aged 50 to 60 with Graves' hyperthyroidism. Material for sequencing was blood. The CDR3 bases are TGTGCCAGCAGTAACCGGGGGGAAGAGACCCAGTACTTC. Translation: CASSNRGEETQYF.